The rows below give T cell receptor beta chains drawn from one sample of a study of shared clonotypes between healthy human individuals. Profiled with immunoSEQ multiplex PCR; TCRdb holds only in-frame clones, not every one. Seen here are over a million clones, around 74% observed once, and the top ten hold 1.4%. Sequencing was performed on memory CD4+ T cells sorted from blood. These receptors came from a man younger than 35 in good health. The CDR3 runs from the conserved cysteine through the conserved F or W. Fields, in order: J gene, clone size, V gene, CDR3 protein. Clone size, where shown, is once, few, many, or a class for clones that have expanded.

>TRBJ1-2|-|TRBV2
CASSRQNYGYTF
>TRBJ1-2|-|TRBV28
CATADYGYTF
>TRBJ2-7|-|TRBV11-1
CASSSTYEQYF
>TRBJ2-7|few|TRBV11-2
CASSLPQLYEQYF
>TRBJ2-7|-|TRBV28
CASYSRDSNRQYF
>TRBJ2-3|few|TRBV9
CASSVGEGRTDTQYF
>TRBJ2-6|-|TRBV7-3
CASSSWSSGANVLTF
>TRBJ2-7|few|TRBV5-4
CASSLPGQRAYEQYF
>TRBJ2-7|-|TRBV9
CASSARQGAKEQYF
>TRBJ1-1|-|TRBV10-3
CAISDIRENTEAFF
>TRBJ2-5|many|TRBV2
CASRGQETQYF
>TRBJ1-1|many|TRBV11-2
CASSFGLRGVEAFF
>TRBJ1-5|-|TRBV30
CAYNVPQEQGAWQPQHF
>TRBJ2-7|-|TRBV7-2
CASSLFVFGPTYEQYF
>TRBJ2-7|-|TRBV18
CASSIGSSREQYF
>TRBJ2-2|-|TRBV28
CASRSGSPTGELFF
>TRBJ2-5|-|TRBV10-3
CAISGRSQETQYF
>TRBJ2-2|-|TRBV7-8
CASSPQGYTGELFF
>TRBJ1-2|-|TRBV6-5
CASTGPPGYGYTF
>TRBJ1-6|once|TRBV28
CASYRGGDNSPLHF
>TRBJ2-7|few|TRBV9
CASSVDPATGYEQYF
>TRBJ2-5|-|TRBV6-1
CASSEQAVETQYF
>TRBJ1-3|-|TRBV9
CASSVELGTTGNTIYF
>TRBJ1-4|-|TRBV7-9
CASSLTGLEEKLFF
>TRBJ2-3|few|TRBV7-9
CASSSEGLTDTQYF
>TRBJ2-5|few|TRBV6-6
CASRTGGYQETQYF
>TRBJ2-5|once|TRBV5-4
CASSPGAGAGETQYF
>TRBJ2-6|-|TRBV10-3
CAISEVSGANVLTF
>TRBJ1-5|-|TRBV6-1
CASSGEGANQPQHF
>TRBJ1-1|few|TRBV7-9
CASSSSDRDTTEAFF
>TRBJ1-3|-|TRBV13
CASRRQGPGNTIYF
>TRBJ1-5|-|TRBV28
CASSLSGGFGNQPQHF
>TRBJ1-2|-|TRBV6-5
CASRLGGEYGYTF
>TRBJ1-5|-|TRBV19
CASSNRDRNQPQHF
>TRBJ2-5|once|TRBV15
CATSRDRETQYF
>TRBJ1-4|-|TRBV7-2
CASSLRTGRNEKLFF
>TRBJ1-1|-|TRBV5-6
CASSLLAEAFF
>TRBJ1-4|-|TRBV4-3
CASSQDFATVNEKLFF
>TRBJ2-3|-|TRBV7-8
CASSLGGPLTDTQYF
>TRBJ1-1|-|TRBV5-1
CASSLERGTEAFF
>TRBJ2-7|-|TRBV5-1
CASSSLNYEQYF
>TRBJ2-7|-|TRBV2
CASRTSGSYEQYF
>TRBJ2-4|-|TRBV11-2
CASSYTGEIQYF
>TRBJ2-7|-|TRBV7-9
CASSLLLQSSYEQYF
>TRBJ2-1|-|TRBV5-4
CASSLVGYNEQFF
>TRBJ2-1|-|TRBV11-2
CASSLTGSYNEQFF
>TRBJ1-2|-|TRBV9
CASSAHPSGTGGYGYTF
>TRBJ2-5|-|TRBV2
CASSQDRQETQYF
>TRBJ2-7|-|TRBV6-1
CASSPQGPSYEQYF
>TRBJ2-3|-|TRBV7-2
CASSWPGSSTDTQYF
>TRBJ1-1|few|TRBV7-9
CASSSQPGAEAFF
>TRBJ2-5|-|TRBV6-1
CASSSAEGRMTQYF
>TRBJ2-2|-|TRBV9
CASSGSTGELFF
>TRBJ2-7|-|TRBV5-5
CASSFTDIYEQYF
>TRBJ2-3|-|TRBV18
CASSPLTSGSTDTQYF
>TRBJ2-3|-|TRBV28
CASSNYGLARADTQYF